This is a list of T cell receptor beta chains from one sample in a study of blood T cell repertoires in COVID-19. Clones were read by immunoSEQ multiplex PCR, and TCRdb kept only the in-frame ones, dropping some. The sample shows approximately 350,000 clones, roughly four fifths of them seen only once. The sample was PBMCs or T cells enriched from blood (not recorded which). These receptors came from a woman between 50 and 59 years old who had recovered from COVID-19. Both conserved end residues are part of each CDR3.

TRBV2,CASKGAANYGYTF
TRBV28,CASSIGVTGGYGYTF
TRBV25-1,CASSGRDSSNQPQHF
TRBV18,CASSPLGTGYEKLFF
TRBV5-1,CASSLEGNNSPLHF
TRBV11-3,CASSSLAAYNEQYF
TRBV30,CAWSREGLAGGVTDTQYF
TRBV27,CASRPIGGNQPQHF
TRBV30,CAWRRGAPFSNQPQHF
TRBV5-1,CASSFSGQGASEQYF
TRBV15,CATSGGQGRVGYTF
TRBV15,CATSSTGQGHNEQFF
TRBV30,CAWSHVRDGYTF
TRBV7-3,CASSLSGLQETQYF
TRBV7-8,CASSLTEKNTEAFF
TRBV6-2/TRBV6-3,CASSHGTTGDEQYF
TRBV30,CAWSGSGREQYF
TRBV5-6,CASSLRGQPQHF
TRBV5-1,CASSQRGESSYEQYF
TRBV7-8,CASSLAGFGGERHF
TRBV2,CASMRGGTANTGELFF
TRBV27,CASRLGGTRAPYNEQFF
TRBV7-9,CASSSETSGVMGYEQYF
TRBV27,CASSLTGGLGYTF
TRBV5-1,CASSLDRGNSPLHF
TRBV5-5,CASSLVPQAQYF
TRBV5-4,CASSPTGGRGSNYGYTF
TRBV18,CASSTTRDRTSYEQYF
TRBV19,CASRPGQGSEKLFF
TRBV2,CASSRDREYQPQHF
TRBV4-1,CASSHEGTSSSGNTIYF
TRBV5-6,CASSFRGAGANVLTF
TRBV5-1,CASSLKGPATGNYGYTF
TRBV2,CASRGFRGGYGYTF
TRBV11-3,CASSSGDIYQPQHF
TRBV2,CASTEDPSMNTEAFF
TRBV30,CAWSPNEKLFF
TRBV18,CASSPGQNTEAFF
TRBV6-2/TRBV6-3,CASSYTGGNQPQHF
TRBV19,CASSITTSYRELGETQYF
TRBV7-2,CASSAPGGSPEAFF
TRBV14,CASSPGSLASAFF